The 8 T cell receptor beta chains in this list originate from one sample, sequenced in a study of blood T cell repertoires in COVID-19. TCRdb's copy holds only in-frame clones and misses some; the assay was immunoSEQ multiplex PCR. This table holds 130,000 to 150,000 clones, about 91% found once. The sequenced sample was peripheral blood. All receptors derive from a woman in her fifties or sixties with acute or convalescent COVID-19.

The chain employs TRBV9 and TRBJ2-3; D is perhaps TRBD2 (6 bases). Germline V lookup: CDR1 SGDLS, CDR2 YYNGEE. The CDR3 has 15 residues. Trimming took 4 bases from V and 6 from J, leaving 18 bases between them. This chain's CDR3 is CASSPRTGEIDTQYF. In DNA form, the CDR3 reads TGTGCCAGCAGCCCCCGGACGGGGGAGATTGATACGCAGTATTTT.

V and J are TRBV6-1 and TRBJ2-6, with no clear D. V was pared by 4 bases and J by 1 base, with 11 bases between. Looked up from germline, CDR1 is MNHNS and CDR2 is SASEGT. The CDR3 contains 16 residues. The CDR3 nucleotides are TGTGCCAGCAGTGGCTATACCGTTTCTGGGGCCAACGTCCTGACTTTC. This sequence encodes CASSGYTVSGANVLTF.

The chain uses TRBV20-1 and TRBJ2-7; 9 bases match TRBD2. CDR1 and CDR2 from the germline V gene are DFQATT and SNEGSKA (reference sequence). The CDR3 extends over 15 amino acids. V trimming: 3 bases; J trimming: 2 bases; junction bases outside the gene matches: 8. This chain's CDR3 is CSASHKTSGPYEQYF. The CDR3 DNA follows: TGCAGTGCTAGTCACAAGACTAGCGGCCCCTACGAGCAGTACTTC.

This clone was picked up one time. The V gene is TRBV11-3, the J gene TRBJ2-2; maybe TRBD2 (5 bases). Deletions cut 5 bases from V and 1 base from J, with 8 bases between. The CDR3 runs to 14 residues. Germline loops: CDR1 SGHNT, CDR2 YENEEA. This CDR3 reads CASSLGVNTGELFF. The CDR3 coding sequence is TGTGCCAGCAGCCTCGGGGTGAACACCGGGGAGCTGTTTTTT.

V usage is TRBV7-3 and J usage is TRBJ2-3; 9 bases line up with TRBD1. The V gene end was trimmed by 4 bases and the J gene end by 4 bases; junction bases not matched to a gene: 12. Germline CDR1 and CDR2: SGHTA and FQGTGA. The CDR3 runs to 17 residues. The CDR3 coding sequence is TGTGCCAGCAGCTATAGCCCGGGACAGGGTAGAGCAGATACGCAGTATTTT. Its protein product is CASSYSPGQGRADTQYF.

The V call is TRBV7-2, the J call TRBJ2-3; 8 nucleotides match TRBD2. Trimming took 5 bases from V and 6 from J; bases not matched to a gene: 7. This CDR3 is 14 amino acids long. Germline V gives CDR1 SGHTA, CDR2 FQGNSA. The CDR3 loop is CASSLLGTRDTQYF. CDR3 nucleotides: TGTGCCAGCAGCCTTCTAGGGACTAGGGATACGCAGTATTTT.

The rearrangement uses TRBV10-1 and TRBJ1-2; tentative D call: TRBD1 (5 bases). This CDR3 has 13 amino acids. CDR1 and CDR2 from the germline V gene are WNHNN and SYGVQD (reference sequence). Trimming stripped 5 bases from V and 6 bases from J, with 13 bases between. CDR3 bases: TGCGCCAGCAGTCCATCAGGGAGGGATGGCTACACCTTC. Its protein is CASSPSGRDGYTF.

This chain links TRBV29-1 with TRBJ2-1; TRBD2 agrees at 10 bases. Germline trimming cut 6 bases from V and 0 bases from J; bases unmatched to any gene: 17. The CDR3 has 19 amino acids. Germline values: CDR1 SQVTM, CDR2 ANQGSEA. CDR3 residues: CSVVSGRARQGSSYNEQFF. CDR3 DNA sequence: TGCAGCGTCGTAAGCGGGAGGGCCCGTCAAGGTTCCTCCTACAATGAGCAGTTCTTC.